This T cell receptor beta chain was sequenced in a study of blood T cell repertoires in COVID-19. Study background: Acute and convalescent COVID-19 specimens originated in the United States, Italy and Spain. From T cells, B-cell-depleted T cells, or PBMCs came the material, which was cDNA or gDNA.

Original processing methods: Using reference gene primer amplification, nucleated cell counts were estimated. Here immunoSEQ multiplex PCR was the method, and the copy in TCRdb shows in-frame clones only, minus some. That table is the source of V, J and clone size, and D and trimming were worked out from the DNA. The sample records about 220,000 clones, roughly 85% being singletons. This receptor was identified in a middle-aged woman with active or convalescent COVID-19. The sample consisted of peripheral blood.

The CDR3 DNA follows: TGTGCCAGCAGCCCTGACGGGGAGGGTCGTGGGGCCCAGCATTTT. It is translated as CASSPDGEGRGAQHF. This chain uses TRBV7-8 with TRBJ1-5; D not resolved. V lost 5 bases and J lost 11, with 22 bases in between. This CDR3 is built from 15 residues. CDR1 is SGHVS and CDR2 is FQNEAQ in the germline V gene.